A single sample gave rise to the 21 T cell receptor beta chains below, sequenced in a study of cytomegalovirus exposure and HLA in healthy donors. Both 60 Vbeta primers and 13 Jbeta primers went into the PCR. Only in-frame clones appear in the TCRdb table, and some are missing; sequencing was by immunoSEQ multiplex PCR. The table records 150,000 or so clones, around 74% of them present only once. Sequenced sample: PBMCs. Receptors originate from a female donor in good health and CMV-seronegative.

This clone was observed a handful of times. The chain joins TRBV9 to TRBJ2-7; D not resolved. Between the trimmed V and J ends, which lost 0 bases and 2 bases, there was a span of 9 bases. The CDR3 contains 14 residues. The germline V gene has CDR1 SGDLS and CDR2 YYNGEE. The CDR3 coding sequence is TGTGCCAGCAGCGTAGACGGTACCCCCTACGAGCAGTACTTC. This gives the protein CASSVDGTPYEQYF.

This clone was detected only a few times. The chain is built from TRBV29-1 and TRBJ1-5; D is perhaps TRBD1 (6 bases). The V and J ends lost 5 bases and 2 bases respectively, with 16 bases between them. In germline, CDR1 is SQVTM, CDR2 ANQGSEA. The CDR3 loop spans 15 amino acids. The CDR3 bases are TGCAGCGTTTCAAAGGGGGGGGGTGGCAATCAGCCCCAGCATTTT. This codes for CSVSKGGGGNQPQHF.

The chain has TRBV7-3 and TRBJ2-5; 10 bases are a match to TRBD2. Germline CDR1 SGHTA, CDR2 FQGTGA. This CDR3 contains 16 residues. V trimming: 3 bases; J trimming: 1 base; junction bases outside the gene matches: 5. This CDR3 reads CASSFLAGVAQETQYF. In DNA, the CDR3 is TGTGCCAGCAGCTTTCTAGCGGGGGTAGCCCAAGAGACCCAGTACTTC. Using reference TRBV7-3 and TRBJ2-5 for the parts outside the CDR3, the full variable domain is GAGVSQTPSNKVTEKGKYVELRCDPISGHTALYWYRQSLGQGPEFLIYFQGTGAADDSGLPNDRFFAVRPEGSVSTLKIQRTERGDSAVYLCASSFLAGVAQETQYFGPGTRLLVL.

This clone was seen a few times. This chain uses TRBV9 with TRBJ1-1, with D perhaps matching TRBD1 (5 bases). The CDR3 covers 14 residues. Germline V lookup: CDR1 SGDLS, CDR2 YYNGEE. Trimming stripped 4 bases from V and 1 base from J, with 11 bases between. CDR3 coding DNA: TGTGCCAGCAGCTCGATCGGGGGGAACACTGAAGCTTTCTTT. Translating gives CASSSIGGNTEAFF.

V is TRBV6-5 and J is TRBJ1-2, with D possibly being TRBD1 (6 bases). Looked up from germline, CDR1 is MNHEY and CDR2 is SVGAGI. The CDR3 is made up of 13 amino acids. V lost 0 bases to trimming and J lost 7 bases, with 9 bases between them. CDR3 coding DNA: TGTGCCAGCAGTTACTCAGGGGGGGGTGGCTACACCTTC. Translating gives CASSYSGGGGYTF.

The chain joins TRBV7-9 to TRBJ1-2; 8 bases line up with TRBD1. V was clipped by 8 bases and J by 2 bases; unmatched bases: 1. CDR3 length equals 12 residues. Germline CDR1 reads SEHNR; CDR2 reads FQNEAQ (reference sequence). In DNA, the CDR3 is TGTGCCAGCGGACAGGGAAACTATGGCTACACCTTC. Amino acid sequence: CASGQGNYGYTF.

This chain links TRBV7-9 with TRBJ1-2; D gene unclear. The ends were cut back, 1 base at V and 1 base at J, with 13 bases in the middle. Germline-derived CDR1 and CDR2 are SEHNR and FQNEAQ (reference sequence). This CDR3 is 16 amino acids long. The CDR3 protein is CASSLGGPGSNYGYTF. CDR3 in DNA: TGTGCCAGCAGCTTAGGGGGTCCGGGGAGTAACTATGGCTACACCTTC.

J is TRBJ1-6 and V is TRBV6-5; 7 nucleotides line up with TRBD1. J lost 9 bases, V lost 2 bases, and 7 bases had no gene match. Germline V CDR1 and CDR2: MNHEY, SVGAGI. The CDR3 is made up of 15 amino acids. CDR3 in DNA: TGTGCCAGCAGTTACACCACAGGGGCTGTTTCACCCCTCCACTTT. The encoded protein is CASSYTTGAVSPLHF.

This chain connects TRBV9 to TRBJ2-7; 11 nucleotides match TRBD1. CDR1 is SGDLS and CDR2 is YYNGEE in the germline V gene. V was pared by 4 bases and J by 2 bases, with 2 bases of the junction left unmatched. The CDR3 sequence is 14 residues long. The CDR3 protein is CASSRDRGAYEQYF. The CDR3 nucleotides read TGTGCCAGCAGCCGGGACAGGGGGGCCTACGAGCAGTACTTC.

The CDR3 sequence: CASSETGKAKNIQYF. The CDR3 DNA reads TGTGCCAGCAGTGAGACAGGGAAGGCCAAAAACATTCAGTACTTC. The V and J genes are TRBV6-1 and TRBJ2-4; 7 positions match TRBD1. The V segment lost 3 bases and the J segment 1 base; nucleotides outside the gene matches: 3. The germline V gene encodes CDR1 MNHNS and CDR2 SASEGT. The CDR3 length is 15 residues.

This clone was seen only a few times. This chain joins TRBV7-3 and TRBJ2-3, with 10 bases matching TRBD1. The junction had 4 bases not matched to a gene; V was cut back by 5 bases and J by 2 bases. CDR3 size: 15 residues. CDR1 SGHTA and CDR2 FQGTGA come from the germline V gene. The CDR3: CASSLGTGDTDTQYF. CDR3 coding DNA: TGTGCCAGCAGCCTCGGGACAGGGGACACAGATACGCAGTATTTT.

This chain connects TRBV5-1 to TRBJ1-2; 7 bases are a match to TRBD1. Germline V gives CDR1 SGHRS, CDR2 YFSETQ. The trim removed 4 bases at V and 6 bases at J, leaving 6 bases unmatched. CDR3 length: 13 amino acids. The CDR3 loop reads CASSLQGVDGYTF. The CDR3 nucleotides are TGCGCCAGCAGCCTCCAGGGGGTAGATGGCTACACCTTC.

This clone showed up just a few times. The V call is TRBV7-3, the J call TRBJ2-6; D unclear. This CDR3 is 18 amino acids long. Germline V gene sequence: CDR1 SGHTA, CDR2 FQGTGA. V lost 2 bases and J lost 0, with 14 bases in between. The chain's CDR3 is CASSLSASASSGANVLTF. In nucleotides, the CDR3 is TGTGCCAGCAGCTTATCCGCCAGCGCCAGCTCTGGGGCCAACGTCCTGACTTTC. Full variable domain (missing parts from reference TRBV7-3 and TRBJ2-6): GAGVSQTPSNKVTEKGKYVELRCDPISGHTALYWYRQSLGQGPEFLIYFQGTGAADDSGLPNDRFFAVRPEGSVSTLKIQRTERGDSAVYLCASSLSASASSGANVLTFGAGSRLTVL.

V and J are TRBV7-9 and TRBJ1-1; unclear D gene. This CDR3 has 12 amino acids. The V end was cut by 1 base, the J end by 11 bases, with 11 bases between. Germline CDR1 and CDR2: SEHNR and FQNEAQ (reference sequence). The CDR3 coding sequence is TGTGCCAGCAGCTTAGGGACTGCTGTGGCTTTCTTT. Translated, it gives CASSLGTAVAFF.

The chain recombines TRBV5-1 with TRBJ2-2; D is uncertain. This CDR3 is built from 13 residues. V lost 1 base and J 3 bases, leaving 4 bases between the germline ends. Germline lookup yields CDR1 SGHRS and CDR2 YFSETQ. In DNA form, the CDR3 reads TGCGCCAGCAGCTTGAGAGACACCGGGGAGCTGTTTTTT. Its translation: CASSLRDTGELFF.

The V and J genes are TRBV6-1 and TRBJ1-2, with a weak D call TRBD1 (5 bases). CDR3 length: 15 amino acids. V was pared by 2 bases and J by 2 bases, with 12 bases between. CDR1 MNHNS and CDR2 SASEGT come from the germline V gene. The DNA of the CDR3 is TGTGCCAGCAGTGAAAGGGGTCGGCAGAACTATGGCTACACCTTC. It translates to CASSERGRQNYGYTF.

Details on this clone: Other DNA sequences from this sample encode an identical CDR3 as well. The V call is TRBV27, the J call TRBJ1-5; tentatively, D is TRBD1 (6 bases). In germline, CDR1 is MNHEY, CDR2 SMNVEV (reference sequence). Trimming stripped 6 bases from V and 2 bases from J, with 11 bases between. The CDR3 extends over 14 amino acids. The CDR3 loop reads CASSLRGGNQPQHF. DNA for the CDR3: TGTGCCAGCAGCCTCAGGGGAGGCAATCAGCCCCAGCATTTT.

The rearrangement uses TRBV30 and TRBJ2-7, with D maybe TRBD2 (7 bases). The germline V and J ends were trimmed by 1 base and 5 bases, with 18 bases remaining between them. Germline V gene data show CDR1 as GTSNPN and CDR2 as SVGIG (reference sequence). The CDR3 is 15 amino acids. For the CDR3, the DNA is TGTGCCTGGAGTGGGGGGAGGGGGAGGGCGGACGAGCAGTACTTC. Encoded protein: CAWSGGRGRADEQYF. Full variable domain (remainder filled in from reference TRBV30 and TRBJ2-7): SQTIHQWPATLVQPVGSPLSLECTVEGTSNPNLYWYRQAAGRGLQLLFYSVGIGQISSEVPQNLSASRPQDRQFILSSKKLLLSDSGFYLCAWSGGRGRADEQYFGPGTRLTVT.

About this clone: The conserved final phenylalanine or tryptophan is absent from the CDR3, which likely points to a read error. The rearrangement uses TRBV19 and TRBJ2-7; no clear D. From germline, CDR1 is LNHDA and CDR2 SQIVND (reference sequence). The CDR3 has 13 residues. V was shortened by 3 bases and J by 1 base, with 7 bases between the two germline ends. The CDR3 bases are TGTGCCAGTAGTATTAGCTATTCCTACGAGCAGTACCTC. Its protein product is CASSISYSYEQYL.

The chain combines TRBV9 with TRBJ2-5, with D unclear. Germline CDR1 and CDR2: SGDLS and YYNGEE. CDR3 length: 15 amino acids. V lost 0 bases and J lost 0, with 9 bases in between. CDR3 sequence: CASSVGSHNQETQYF. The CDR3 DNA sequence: TGTGCCAGCAGCGTAGGATCACACAACCAAGAGACCCAGTACTTC.

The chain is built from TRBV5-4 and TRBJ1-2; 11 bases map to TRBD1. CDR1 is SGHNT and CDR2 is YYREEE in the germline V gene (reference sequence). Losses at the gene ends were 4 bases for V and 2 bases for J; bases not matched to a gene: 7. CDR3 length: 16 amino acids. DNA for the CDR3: TGTGCCAGCAGCAGGACAGGGGGCGGGGGAAACTATGGCTACACCTTC. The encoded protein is CASSRTGGGGNYGYTF.